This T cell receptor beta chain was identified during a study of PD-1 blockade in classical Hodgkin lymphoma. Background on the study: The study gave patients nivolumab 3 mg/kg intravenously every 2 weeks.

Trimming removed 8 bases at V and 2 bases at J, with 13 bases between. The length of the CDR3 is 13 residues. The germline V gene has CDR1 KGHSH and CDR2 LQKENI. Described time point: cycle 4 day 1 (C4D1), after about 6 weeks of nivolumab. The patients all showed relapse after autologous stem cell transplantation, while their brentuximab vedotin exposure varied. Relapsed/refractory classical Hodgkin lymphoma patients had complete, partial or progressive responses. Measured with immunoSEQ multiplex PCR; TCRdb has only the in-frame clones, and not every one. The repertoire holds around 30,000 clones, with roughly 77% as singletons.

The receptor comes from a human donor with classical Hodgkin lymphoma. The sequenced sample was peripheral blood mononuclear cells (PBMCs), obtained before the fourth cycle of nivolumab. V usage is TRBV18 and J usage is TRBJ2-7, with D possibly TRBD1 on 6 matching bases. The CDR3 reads CASRTGNTYEQYF. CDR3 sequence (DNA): TGTGCCAGCCGAACAGGGAACACCTACGAGCAGTACTTC. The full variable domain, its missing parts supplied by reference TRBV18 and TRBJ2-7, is NAGVMQNPRHLVRRRGQEARLRCSPMKGHSHVYWYRQLPEEGLKFMVYLQKENIIDESGMPKERFSAEFPKEGPSILRIQQVVRGDSAAYFCASRTGNTYEQYFGPGTRLTVT.